Shown below are 31 T cell receptor beta chains from a single sample sequenced in a study of T cell responses to AZD1222 COVID-19 vaccine. Sequenced by immunoSEQ multiplex PCR; TCRdb stores in-frame clones only, minus some. The data show tens of thousands of clones, 80% seen once. The specimen comprised peripheral blood, sampled 28 days after the second AZD1222 dose. Source of these receptors: an adult who received the AZD1222 COVID-19 vaccine.

The V gene is TRBV19, the J gene TRBJ1-2; possible D gene TRBD1, 5 bases. Trimming removed 6 bases from V and 4 bases from J, with 18 bases in between. The CDR3 runs to 15 residues. Looked up from germline, CDR1 is LNHDA and CDR2 is SQIVND (reference sequence). The CDR3 nucleotides read TGTGCCAGTAGCCCACCCTCCAGGGAGGCCTATGGCTACACCTTC. Translation gives CASSPPSREAYGYTF. The variable domain in full, with the rest retrieved from reference TRBV19 and TRBJ1-2, is DGGITQSPKYLFRKEGQNVTLSCEQNLNHDAMYWYRQDPGQGLRLIYYSQIVNDFQKGDIAEGYSVSREKKESFPLTVTSAQKNPTAFYLCASSPPSREAYGYTFGSGTRLTVV.

This chain connects TRBV28 to TRBJ1-2, with 7 bases matching TRBD1. Germline V gene sequence: CDR1 MDHEN, CDR2 SYDVKM. The CDR3 consists of 14 residues. Losses at the gene ends were 2 bases for V and 4 bases for J; bases not matched to a gene: 4. CDR3 sequence: CASSLRGQAYGYTF. The CDR3 coding sequence is TGTGCCAGCAGTTTAAGAGGACAGGCCTATGGCTACACCTTC.

This rearrangement joins TRBV4-3 to TRBJ2-1, with 10 bases identical to TRBD1. V lost 0 bases, J lost 8 bases, and 4 bases stayed unmatched. The CDR3 runs to 15 residues. Germline V gene sequence: CDR1 LGHNA, CDR2 YSLEER. CDR3 protein: CASSQDLGQGYEQFF. The CDR3 nucleotides read TGCGCCAGCAGCCAAGATCTGGGACAGGGGTATGAGCAGTTCTTC.

This clone appeared a single time. The chain joins TRBV6-2 or TRBV6-3 to TRBJ2-1, with 7 nucleotides matching TRBD2. Germline CDR1 and CDR2: MNHEY and SVGEGT. CDR3 length: 16 amino acids. V lost 0 bases to trimming and J lost 4 bases; unmatched junction nucleotides: 6. CDR3: CASSYSTQRGYNEQFF. The CDR3 DNA sequence: TGTGCCAGCAGTTACTCGACCCAGCGGGGTTACAATGAGCAGTTCTTC.

V is TRBV5-1 and J is TRBJ2-7; D possibly corresponds to TRBD1 (6 bases). V dropped 4 bases and J dropped 1 base, with 12 bases sitting between them. Germline lookup yields CDR1 SGHRS and CDR2 YFSETQ. The CDR3 is 14 amino acids. CDR3 sequence reads: CASSTGQMSYEQYF. CDR3 DNA: TGCGCCAGCAGCACCGGACAGATGTCCTACGAGCAGTACTTC.

This sequence joins TRBV28 and TRBJ2-1, with D possibly TRBD2 on 5 matching bases. The CDR3 runs to 13 residues. Between the trimmed V and J ends, which lost 2 bases and 6 bases, there was a span of 8 bases. Per germline, CDR1 MDHEN and CDR2 SYDVKM. The CDR3 DNA follows: TGTGCCAGCAGTTTAATCCGGGGCAATGAGCAGTTCTTC. It codes for CASSLIRGNEQFF.

This clone was observed a single time. This sequence joins TRBV6-2 or TRBV6-3 and TRBJ2-7; D is perhaps TRBD1 (6 bases). The ends were cut back, 6 bases at V and 3 bases at J, with 9 bases in the middle. CDR1 and CDR2 from the germline V gene are MNHEY and SVGEGT. The length of the CDR3 is 12 residues. CDR3 loop: CASSLQGYEQYF. DNA for the CDR3: TGTGCCAGCAGCCTACAGGGCTACGAGCAGTACTTC.

This clone was found a few times. This chain uses TRBV15 with TRBJ2-3, with 9 bases identical to TRBD1. The V segment lost 5 bases and the J segment 6 bases; nucleotides outside the gene matches: 9. Germline V CDR1 and CDR2: LNHNV, YYDKDF (reference sequence). This CDR3 is built from 15 residues. CDR3 nucleotides: TGTGCCACCAGCCATTGGGGACAGGGATCGGATACGCAGTATTTT. Its protein is CATSHWGQGSDTQYF.

V and J are TRBV7-2 and TRBJ1-3; 8 positions match TRBD1. CDR3 size: 15 residues. With V trimmed by 1 base and J by 4 bases, 3 bases remained unmatched. The V gene's germline CDR1 is SGHTA and CDR2 FQGNSA. CDR3 sequence (DNA): TGTGCCAGCAGCTTAGACCAGGGGGCAGGAAACACCATATATTTT. It specifies CASSLDQGAGNTIYF.

The gene calls are TRBV7-9 and TRBJ2-7; possible D gene TRBD2, 6 bases. The germline V gene encodes CDR1 SEHNR and CDR2 FQNEAQ (reference sequence). The V end was cut by 4 bases, the J end by 2 bases, with 12 bases between. The CDR3 spans 14 residues. DNA for the CDR3: TGTGCCAGCAGCTCCGGGACTCCCCCCTACGAGCAGTACTTC. The encoded protein is CASSSGTPPYEQYF.

J is TRBJ1-5 and V is TRBV30; TRBD1 is a possible D gene (6 bases). Looked up from germline, CDR1 is GTSNPN and CDR2 is SVGIG (reference sequence). The V end lost 4 bases, the J end lost 0 bases, and 13 bases lay between the germline ends. The CDR3 is made up of 15 amino acids. DNA of the CDR3: TGTGCCTGGACTACAGGGTCCTATAGCAATCAGCCCCAGCATTTT. Encoded protein: CAWTTGSYSNQPQHF.

The chain couples TRBV2 to TRBJ2-3; 9 positions match TRBD2. CDR3 length: 19 residues. Losses at the gene ends were 5 bases for V and 0 bases for J; bases not matched to a gene: 15. Germline V lookup: CDR1 SNHLY, CDR2 FYNNEI. The CDR3 nucleotides are TGTGCCAGCAGTCCCATCTTCATAGCGGGGGCGTCTAGCACAGATACGCAGTATTTT. It specifies CASSPIFIAGASSTDTQYF.

The chain employs TRBV24-1 and TRBJ2-7, with TRBD1 matching 9 bases. Germline loops: CDR1 KGHDR, CDR2 SFDVKD. The CDR3 is 16 amino acids. J gave up 7 bases and V 4 bases, and 13 bases lay outside the gene matches. Here the CDR3 DNA reads TGTGCCACCAGTGACGGAACAGGGGGCGCACGGGAAGAGCAGTACTTC. Its protein product is CATSDGTGGAREEQYF.

The J gene is TRBJ2-3, the V gene TRBV4-3; 8 bases fit TRBD2. The ends lost 0 bases at V and 0 bases at J; junction bases unmatched: 14. CDR1 is LGHNA, CDR2 YSLEER, per germline. CDR3 size: 20 residues. The CDR3 loop is CASSQDPFNLAGTSTDTQYF. The DNA for the CDR3 is TGCGCCAGCAGCCAAGACCCTTTTAACTTAGCGGGAACTAGCACAGATACGCAGTATTTT.

This rearrangement joins TRBV7-2 to TRBJ2-5; TRBD2 agrees at 8 bases. V lost 5 bases to trimming and J lost 4 bases; unmatched junction nucleotides: 9. Germline V CDR1 and CDR2: SGHTA, FQGNSA. CDR3 length equals 15 residues. CDR3 protein: CASSPGGAGGETQYF. DNA of the CDR3: TGTGCCAGCAGCCCGGGTGGGGCGGGGGGAGAGACCCAGTACTTC.

The chain joins TRBV19 to TRBJ2-3; the match to TRBD2 covers 11 bases. The V and J ends lost 7 bases and 3 bases, in that order; junction bases with no gene match: 3. CDR3 size: 14 residues. Germline CDR1 reads LNHDA; CDR2 reads SQIVND (reference sequence). The CDR3 DNA is TGTGCCAGTATGACTAGCGGGGCGACAGATACGCAGTATTTT. Its protein is CASMTSGATDTQYF.

This rearrangement joins TRBV11-2 to TRBJ2-1; unclear D gene. The CDR3 length is 14 residues. CDR1 is SGHAT and CDR2 is FQNNGV in the germline V gene. Between the trimmed V and J ends, which lost 5 bases and 8 bases, there was a span of 16 bases. As DNA, the CDR3 is TGTGCCAGCAGCCAGAACCCACAAGCCCATGAGCAGTTCTTC. Translated: CASSQNPQAHEQFF.

The count of this clone is one. The J gene is TRBJ2-4, the V gene TRBV18; maybe TRBD2 (6 bases). The V end lost 5 bases, the J end lost 6 bases, and 14 bases lay between the germline ends. The CDR3 spans 14 residues. Germline assignment: CDR1 KGHSH and CDR2 LQKENI. Here the CDR3 reads CASSYADGGNIQYF. CDR3 DNA: TGTGCCAGCTCATACGCGGACGGGGGAAACATTCAGTACTTC.

V is TRBV7-9 and J is TRBJ2-7; 7 bases agree with TRBD1. This CDR3 has 11 residues. J gave up 6 bases and V 11 bases, and 7 bases lay outside the gene matches. Per the germline V gene, CDR1 is SEHNR and CDR2 is FQNEAQ (reference sequence). The CDR3 sequence: CAVDRVGEQYF. DNA of the CDR3: TGTGCCGTCGACAGGGTGGGCGAGCAGTACTTC.

The CDR3 loop is CASSEGLGTEAFF. The DNA for the CDR3 is TGTGCCAGCAGTGAAGGTCTGGGGACTGAAGCTTTCTTT. The rearrangement links TRBV2 to TRBJ1-1; D is unresolved. The CDR3 length is 13 residues. V was shortened by 1 base and J by 5 bases, with 8 bases between the two germline ends. Germline V lookup: CDR1 SNHLY, CDR2 FYNNEI. Complete variable domain (other parts from reference TRBV2 and TRBJ1-1): EPEVTQTPSHQVTQMGQEVILRCVPISNHLYFYWYRQILGQKVEFLVSFYNNEISEKSEIFDDQFSVERPDGSNFTLKIRSTKLEDSAMYFCASSEGLGTEAFFGQGTRLTVV.

J is TRBJ2-5 and V is TRBV6-2 or TRBV6-3; D could derive from TRBD1 or TRBD2 (5 bases each). The CDR3 is made up of 15 amino acids. V was shortened by 4 bases and J by 2 bases, with 14 bases between the two germline ends. Per the germline V gene, CDR1 is MNHEY and CDR2 is SVGEGT. CDR3: CASSFGTHPQETQYF. The CDR3 DNA reads as TGTGCCAGCAGTTTTGGGACCCACCCGCAAGAGACCCAGTACTTC.

V gene TRBV7-2 combines with J gene TRBJ2-7, with 12 bases aligning to TRBD2. Trimming cost V 1 base and J 2 bases; bases outside gene matches: 6. Germline values: CDR1 SGHTA, CDR2 FQGNSA. The CDR3 totals 17 residues. The CDR3 nucleotides are TGTGCCAGCAGCTTAGGTTGGACTAGCGGGGCCGCCTACGAGCAGTACTTC. The encoded protein is CASSLGWTSGAAYEQYF. Full variable domain (remainder filled in from reference TRBV7-2 and TRBJ2-7): GAGVSQSPSNKVTEKGKDVELRCDPISGHTALYWYRQSLGQGLEFLIYFQGNSAPDKSGLPSDRFSAERTGGSVSTLTIQRTQQEDSAVYLCASSLGWTSGAAYEQYFGPGTRLTVT.

V is TRBV6-2 or TRBV6-3 and J is TRBJ2-1; 9 nucleotides match TRBD2. The germline V gene has CDR1 MNHEY and CDR2 SVGEGT. J lost 5 bases, V lost 2 bases, and 13 bases had no gene match. This CDR3 comprises 18 residues. The CDR3 reads CASSYRAGGTTRDNEQFF. Written as DNA, the CDR3 is TGTGCCAGCAGTTACCGGGCGGGGGGGACGACAAGGGACAATGAGCAGTTCTTC.

The V and J genes are TRBV6-1 and TRBJ1-2; a possible D gene is TRBD1 (5 bases). The CDR3 extends over 14 amino acids. V lost 1 base and J lost 8, with 14 bases in between. Germline V CDR1 and CDR2: MNHNS, SASEGT. CDR3 in DNA: TGTGCCAGCAGTGAAGTAACGGGTGGGGGAGGCTACACCTTC. It yields the protein CASSEVTGGGGYTF.

This clone was observed a single time. This chain links TRBV2 with TRBJ2-3; 8 bases agree with TRBD1. V was pared by 10 bases and J by 3 bases, with 12 bases of the junction left unmatched. CDR3 length equals 15 residues. Germline V lookup: CDR1 SNHLY, CDR2 FYNNEI. The CDR3 region has the DNA TGTGCCACCCGGATGGACAGGGCTCGAACAGATACGCAGTATTTT. It specifies CATRMDRARTDTQYF.

The chain has TRBV28 and TRBJ1-1; D call uncertain. V lost 2 bases, J lost 1 base, and 8 bases lay in between. This CDR3 is 14 amino acids long. CDR1 is MDHEN, CDR2 SYDVKM, per germline. CDR3 DNA sequence: TGTGCCAGCAGTTTACCAGCTCGGAACACTGAAGCTTTCTTT. It codes for CASSLPARNTEAFF.

V and J are TRBV3-1 (or the pseudogene TRBV3-2) and TRBJ2-7; D unclear. Per the germline V gene, CDR1 is LGHDT and CDR2 is YNNKEL (reference sequence). The CDR3 consists of 14 residues. Trimming removed 1 base at V and 6 bases at J, with 13 bases between. CDR3 residues: CASSQGRWNSEQYF. CDR3 nucleotides: TGTGCCAGCAGCCAAGGGCGCTGGAACTCCGAGCAGTACTTC.

This chain links TRBV2 with TRBJ2-7; the match to TRBD1 covers 9 bases. The ends lost 6 bases at V and 4 bases at J; junction bases unmatched: 4. Germline-derived CDR1 and CDR2 are SNHLY and FYNNEI. The CDR3 has 13 residues. The DNA of the CDR3 is TGTGCCAGCAGAGGACAGGGGAAATACGAGCAGTACTTC. It specifies CASRGQGKYEQYF.

The V and J genes are TRBV28 and TRBJ1-5; D is perhaps TRBD1 (5 bases). The CDR3 is made up of 14 amino acids. Between the trimmed V and J ends, which lost 2 bases and 7 bases, there was a span of 12 bases. Germline V CDR1 and CDR2: MDHEN, SYDVKM. CDR3 region: CASSLEGRWQPQHF. CDR3 bases: TGTGCCAGCAGTTTAGAGGGGCGGTGGCAGCCCCAGCATTTT.

In its sample, this clone was seen once. The V gene is TRBV27, the J gene TRBJ2-1; D unresolved. The V end was cut by 2 bases, the J end by 7 bases, with 3 bases between. The CDR3 sequence is 11 residues long. Germline values: CDR1 MNHEY, CDR2 SMNVEV (reference sequence). The DNA of the CDR3 is TGTGCCAGCAGTTTAGGGAATGAGCAGTTCTTC. Translation: CASSLGNEQFF.

This clone has only one observation. The chain carries TRBV7-8 and TRBJ2-1; D is uncertain. This CDR3 contains 13 residues. Germline V lookup: CDR1 SGHVS, CDR2 FQNEAQ. V was pared by 1 base and J by 5 bases, with 6 bases between. CDR3: CASSLDIDNEQFF. The CDR3 DNA follows: TGTGCCAGCAGCTTAGACATAGACAATGAGCAGTTCTTC.